A selection of T cell receptor beta chains follows, all from one sample in a study of T cell clonotyping in hematopoietic cell transplantation. Generated by immunoSEQ multiplex PCR, the TCRdb table keeps only in-frame clones and is missing some. The sample shows about 76,000 clones, around 96% of them seen only once. Sample: peripheral blood mononuclear cells, taken before stem cell transplant. The receptors were sampled from a woman in her 50s with acute myeloid leukemia. Some clones in this sample may be carry-over from other donors' samples. Both conserved end residues are part of each CDR3. A D gene is named only where the DNA matches it firmly.

TRBJ1-2 | TRBV4-1 | TRBD1 | CASSVPQGADGYTF | TGCGCCAGCAGCGTACCGCAGGGGGCCGATGGCTACACCTTC
TRBJ2-1 | TRBV5-1 | TRBD2 | CASSMTGTNYNEQFF | TGCGCCAGCAGCATGACCGGGACTAATTACAATGAGCAGTTCTTC
TRBJ1-3 | TRBV29-1 | TRBD1 | CSAATGGTGNTIYF | TGCAGCGCCGCTACAGGGGGCACTGGAAACACCATATATTTT
TRBJ1-2 | TRBV10-3 | NA | CAISDPGKGGYTF | TGTGCCATCAGTGATCCGGGTAAGGGCGGCTACACCTTC
TRBJ2-3 | TRBV5-1 | TRBD2 | CASRSLAGTTDTQYF | TGCGCCAGCAGGTCTTTAGCGGGAACCACAGATACGCAGTATTTT
TRBJ1-2 | TRBV5-6 | NA | CASSLTGKRYGYTF | TGTGCCAGCAGCTTGACAGGGAAGAGGTATGGCTACACCTTC
TRBJ1-1 | TRBV27 | TRBD1 | CASTSTRAGGLNTEAFF | TGTGCCAGCACCAGCACGAGGGCAGGGGGCCTGAACACTGAAGCTTTCTTT
TRBJ1-6 | TRBV7-3 | NA | CASSLEPGSQSPLHF | TGTGCCAGCAGCTTAGAGCCGGGTTCTCAGTCACCCCTCCACTTT
TRBJ2-2 | TRBV29-1 | NA | CSVAPGNVPGELFF | TGCAGCGTTGCCCCAGGGAATGTTCCCGGGGAGCTGTTTTTT
TRBJ2-1 | TRBV5-4 | NA | CASSLEHSYNEQFF | TGTGCCAGCAGCTTGGAACACTCCTACAATGAGCAGTTCTTC
TRBJ1-5 | TRBV30 | NA | CAWGGGINQPQHF | TGTGCCTGGGGAGGGGGGATCAATCAGCCCCAGCATTTT
TRBJ2-7 | TRBV7-2 | NA | CASSFPEAGTNYEQYF | TGTGCCAGCAGCTTCCCAGAGGCCGGGACAAACTACGAGCAGTACTTC
TRBJ2-1 | TRBV14 | TRBD2 | CASSRRSRTSGSNEQFF | TGTGCCAGCAGCCGACGATCGCGGACTAGCGGGAGCAATGAGCAGTTCTTC
TRBJ1-6 | TRBV5-1 | NA | CASSRQASSSYNSPLHF | TGCGCCAGCAGCCGACAGGCGAGCTCATCCTATAATTCACCCCTCCACTTT